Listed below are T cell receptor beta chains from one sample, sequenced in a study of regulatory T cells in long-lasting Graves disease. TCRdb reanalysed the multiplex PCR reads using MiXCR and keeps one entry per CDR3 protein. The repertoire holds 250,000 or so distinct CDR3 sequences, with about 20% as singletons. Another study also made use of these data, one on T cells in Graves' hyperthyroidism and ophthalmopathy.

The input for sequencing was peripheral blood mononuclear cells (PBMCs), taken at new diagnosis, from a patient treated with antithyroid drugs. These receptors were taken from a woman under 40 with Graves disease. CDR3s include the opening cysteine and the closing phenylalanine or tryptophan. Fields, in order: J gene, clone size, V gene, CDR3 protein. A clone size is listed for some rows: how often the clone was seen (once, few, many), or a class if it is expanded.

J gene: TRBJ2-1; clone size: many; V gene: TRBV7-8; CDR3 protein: CASSAPLAGGNNEQFF
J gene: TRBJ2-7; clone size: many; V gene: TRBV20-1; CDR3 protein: CSASPGYEQYF
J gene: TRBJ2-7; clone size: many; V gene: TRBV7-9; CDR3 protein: CASSLGLGAAYEQYF
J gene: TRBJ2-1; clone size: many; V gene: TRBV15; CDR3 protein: CATSRDRGAVNEQFF
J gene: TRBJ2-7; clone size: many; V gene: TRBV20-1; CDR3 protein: CSARGQGGGEQYF
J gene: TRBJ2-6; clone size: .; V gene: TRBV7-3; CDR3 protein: CASSLTPEVGGDVLTF
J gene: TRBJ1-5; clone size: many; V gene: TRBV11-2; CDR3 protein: CASSLSGFSQPQHF
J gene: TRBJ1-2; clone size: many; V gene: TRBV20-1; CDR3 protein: CSARATPTFYGYTF
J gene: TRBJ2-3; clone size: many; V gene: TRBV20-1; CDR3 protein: CSARNPLTNTQYF
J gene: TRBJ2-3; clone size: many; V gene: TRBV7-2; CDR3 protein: CASSPNRVEDTQYF
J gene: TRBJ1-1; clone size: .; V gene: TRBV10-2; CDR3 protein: CASMVGAEAFF
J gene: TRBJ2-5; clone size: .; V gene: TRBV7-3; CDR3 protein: CASSLTGQGMETQYF
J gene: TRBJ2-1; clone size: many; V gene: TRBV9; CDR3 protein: CASSVEAGAVYNEQFF
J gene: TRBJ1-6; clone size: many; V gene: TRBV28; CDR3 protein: CASSFGGQGFSLHF
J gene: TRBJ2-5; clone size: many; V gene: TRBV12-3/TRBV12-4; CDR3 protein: CASSLHPGGETQYF
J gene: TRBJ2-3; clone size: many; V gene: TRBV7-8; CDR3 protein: CASSWGGQGSSDTQYF
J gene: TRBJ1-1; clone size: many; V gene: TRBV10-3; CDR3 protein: CAISTSNTEAFF
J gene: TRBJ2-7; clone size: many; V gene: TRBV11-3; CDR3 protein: CASSLTFSYEQYF
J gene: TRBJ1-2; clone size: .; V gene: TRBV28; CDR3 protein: CASINNGADYGYTF
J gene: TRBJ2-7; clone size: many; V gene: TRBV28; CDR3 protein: CASLKGGTHEQYF
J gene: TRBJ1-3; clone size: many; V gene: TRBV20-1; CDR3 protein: CSATAGRSSGNTIYF
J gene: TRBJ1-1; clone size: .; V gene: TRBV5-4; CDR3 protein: CATLGYRGRTEAFF
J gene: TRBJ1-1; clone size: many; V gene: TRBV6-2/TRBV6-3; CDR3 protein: CASSYGLGGIMNTEAFF
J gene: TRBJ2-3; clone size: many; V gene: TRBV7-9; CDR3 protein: CASSPQGKGTDTQYF
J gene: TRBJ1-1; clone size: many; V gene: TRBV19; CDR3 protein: CASSLSSQIIAEAFF
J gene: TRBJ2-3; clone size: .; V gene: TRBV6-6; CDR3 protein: CASSYSTHLAGGADTQYF
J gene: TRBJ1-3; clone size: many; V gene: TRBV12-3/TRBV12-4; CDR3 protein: CASRPAGAGNTIYF
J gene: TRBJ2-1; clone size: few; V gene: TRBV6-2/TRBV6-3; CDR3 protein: CASRDSTNNEQFF
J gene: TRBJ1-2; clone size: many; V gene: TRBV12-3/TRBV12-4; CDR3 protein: CASSLARRSNYGYTF
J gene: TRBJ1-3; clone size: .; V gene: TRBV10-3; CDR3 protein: CAIRDDRGGSGNTIYF
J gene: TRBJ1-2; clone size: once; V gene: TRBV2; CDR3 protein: CASAGQGWDGYTF
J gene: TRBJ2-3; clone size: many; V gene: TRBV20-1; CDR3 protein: CSAQLAGVSVTDTQYF
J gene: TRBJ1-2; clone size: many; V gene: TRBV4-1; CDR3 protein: CASSQARGYGYTF
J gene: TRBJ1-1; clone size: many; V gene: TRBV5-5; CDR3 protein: CASSWTTGTGAEAFF
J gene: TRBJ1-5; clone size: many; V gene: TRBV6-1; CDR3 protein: CASSDPDRVEQPQHF
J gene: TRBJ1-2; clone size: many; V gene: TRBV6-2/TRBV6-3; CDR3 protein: CASSGDGNYGYTF
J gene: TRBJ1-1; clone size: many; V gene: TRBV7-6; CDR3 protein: CASTSNLNTEAFF
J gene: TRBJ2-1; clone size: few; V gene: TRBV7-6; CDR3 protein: CASSLRTGRGNEQFF
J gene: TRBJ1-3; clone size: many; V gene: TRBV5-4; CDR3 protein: CASSLGLSTANTIYF
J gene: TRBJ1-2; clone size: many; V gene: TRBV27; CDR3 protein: CASSFGTAGGGYTF
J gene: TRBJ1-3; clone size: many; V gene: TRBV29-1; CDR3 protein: CSVEDRVDRAGNTIYF
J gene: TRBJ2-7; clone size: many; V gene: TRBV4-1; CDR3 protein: CASSQGFDLPEGDEQYF
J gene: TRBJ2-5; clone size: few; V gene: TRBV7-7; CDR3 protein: CASSLDAGGQETQYF
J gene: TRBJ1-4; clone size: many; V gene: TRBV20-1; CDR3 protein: CSASFQGAQWVTNEKLFF
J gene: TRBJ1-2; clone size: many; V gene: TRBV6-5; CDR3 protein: CASSYVANYGYTF
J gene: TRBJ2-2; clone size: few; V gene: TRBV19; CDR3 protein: CASRELKRGVTGELFF
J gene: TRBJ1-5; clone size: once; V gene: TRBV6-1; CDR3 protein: CASSKGDNQPQHF
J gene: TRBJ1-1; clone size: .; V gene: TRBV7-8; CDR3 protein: CASSLGGFGTEAFF
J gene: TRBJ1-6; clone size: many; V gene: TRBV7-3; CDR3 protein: CASSLEGLGQGSPLHF
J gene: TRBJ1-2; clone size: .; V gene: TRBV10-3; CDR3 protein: CAISDPGQGYGYTF
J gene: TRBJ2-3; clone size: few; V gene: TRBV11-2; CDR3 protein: CASSPGQSTDTQYF
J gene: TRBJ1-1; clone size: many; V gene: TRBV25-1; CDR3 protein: CASSEKGGAGTEAFF
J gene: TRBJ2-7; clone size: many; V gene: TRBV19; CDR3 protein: CASSPAGAGVNREQYF
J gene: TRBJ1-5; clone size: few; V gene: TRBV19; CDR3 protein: CASTSLLGGNQPQHF
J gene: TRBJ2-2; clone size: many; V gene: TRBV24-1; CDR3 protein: CATSEGGVDTGELFF